This TCR beta chain was documented in a study of human T cells and chemical hapten exposure. CDR1 and CDR2 from the germline V gene are MNHEY and SVGAGI. V gave up 0 bases and J gave up 3 bases, with 5 bases separating them. The CDR3 has 13 amino acids. Each CDR3 protein is one row after TCRdb ran MiXCR on the RACE reads. In the table there are just under 350,000 distinct CDR3 sequences, 5.5% to 8% of which are singletons. Time point: patch test 1, 2 weeks after DPC sensitization. Treatment defined: therapeutic diphenylcyclopropenone sensitization with weekly scalp DPC. The source material was whole blood, sampled in connection with sensitization to the hapten diphenylcyclopropenone (DPC). The clonotype comes from a woman aged 18-35 years with alopecia areata. Some clones in this sample may be carry-over from other donors' samples. V gene TRBV6-5 combines with J gene TRBJ1-2; D unclear. CDR3 DNA: TGTGCCAGCAGTTACTCCGGTGACTATGGCTACACCTTC. Translating it yields CASSYSGDYGYTF.